This TCR beta chain originates from a study of shared clonotypes between healthy human individuals. Researchers ran the assay at a deep level. The repertoire was sequenced with immunoSEQ multiplex PCR; TCRdb's copy has only in-frame clones and lacks some. The table includes 630,000 or so clones, 95% to 98% detected once. This clone has only one observation. The CDR3 has 13 amino acids. The ends were cut back, 3 bases at V and 1 base at J, with 6 bases in the middle. Germline V gives CDR1 MDHEN, CDR2 SYDVKM. Selected positively for CCR7 and CD45RO-negative, naive CD8 cells excluded terminally differentiated effector memory CD45RA+ cells.

This receptor was taken from a man aged 25 to 40 in good health. J is TRBJ1-1 and V is TRBV28; no reliable D call. Sequencing was carried out using naive CD8+ T cells sorted from blood. CDR3 residues: CASSFEGNTEAFF. CDR3 nucleotides: TGTGCCAGCAGTTTTGAGGGGAACACTGAAGCTTTCTTT.